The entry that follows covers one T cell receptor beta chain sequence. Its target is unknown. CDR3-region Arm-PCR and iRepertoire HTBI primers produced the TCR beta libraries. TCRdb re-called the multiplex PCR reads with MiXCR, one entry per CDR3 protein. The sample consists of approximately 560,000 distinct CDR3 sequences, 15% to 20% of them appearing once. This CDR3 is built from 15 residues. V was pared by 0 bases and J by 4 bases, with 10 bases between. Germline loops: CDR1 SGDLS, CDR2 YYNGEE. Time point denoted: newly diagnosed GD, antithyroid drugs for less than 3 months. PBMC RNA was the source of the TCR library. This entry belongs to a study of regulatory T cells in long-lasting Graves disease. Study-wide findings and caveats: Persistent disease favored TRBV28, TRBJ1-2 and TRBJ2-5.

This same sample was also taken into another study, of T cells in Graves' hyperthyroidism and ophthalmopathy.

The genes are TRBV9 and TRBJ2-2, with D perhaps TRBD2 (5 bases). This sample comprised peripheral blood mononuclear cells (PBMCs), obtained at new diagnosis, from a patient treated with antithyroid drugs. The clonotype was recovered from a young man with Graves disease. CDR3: CASSVGSAITGELFF. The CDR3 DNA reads TGTGCCAGCAGCGTAGGTAGCGCAATCACCGGGGAGCTGTTTTTT.